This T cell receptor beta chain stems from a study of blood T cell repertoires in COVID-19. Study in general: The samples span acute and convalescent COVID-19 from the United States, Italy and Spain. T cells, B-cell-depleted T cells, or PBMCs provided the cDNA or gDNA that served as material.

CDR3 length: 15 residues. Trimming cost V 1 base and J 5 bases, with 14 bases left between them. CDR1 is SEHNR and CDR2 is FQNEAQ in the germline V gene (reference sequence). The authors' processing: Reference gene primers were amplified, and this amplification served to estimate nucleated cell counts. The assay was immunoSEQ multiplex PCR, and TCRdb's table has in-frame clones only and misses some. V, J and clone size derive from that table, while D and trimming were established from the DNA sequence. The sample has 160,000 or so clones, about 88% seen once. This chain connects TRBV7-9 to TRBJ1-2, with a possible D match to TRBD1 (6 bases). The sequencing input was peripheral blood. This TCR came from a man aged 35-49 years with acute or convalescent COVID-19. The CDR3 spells CASSLDRTVPYGYTF. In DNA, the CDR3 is TGTGCCAGCAGCTTAGATCGGACAGTCCCTTATGGCTACACCTTC.